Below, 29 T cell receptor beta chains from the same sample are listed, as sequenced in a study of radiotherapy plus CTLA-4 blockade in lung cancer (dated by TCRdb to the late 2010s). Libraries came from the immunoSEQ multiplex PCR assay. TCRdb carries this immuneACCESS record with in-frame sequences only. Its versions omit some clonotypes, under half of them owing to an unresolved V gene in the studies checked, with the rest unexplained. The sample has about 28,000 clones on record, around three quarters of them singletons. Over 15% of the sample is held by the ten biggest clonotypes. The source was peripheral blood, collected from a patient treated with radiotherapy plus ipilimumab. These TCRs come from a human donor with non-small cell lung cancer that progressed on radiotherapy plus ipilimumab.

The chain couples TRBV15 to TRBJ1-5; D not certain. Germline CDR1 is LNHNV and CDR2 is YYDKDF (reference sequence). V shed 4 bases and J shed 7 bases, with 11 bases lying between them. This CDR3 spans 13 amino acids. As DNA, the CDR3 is TGTGCCACCAGCACGCCCCTATTCCAGCCCCAGCATTTT. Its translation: CATSTPLFQPQHF.

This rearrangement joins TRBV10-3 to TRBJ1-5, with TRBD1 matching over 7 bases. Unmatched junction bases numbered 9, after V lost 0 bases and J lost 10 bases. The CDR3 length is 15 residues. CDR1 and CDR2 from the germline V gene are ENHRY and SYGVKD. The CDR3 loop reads CAISESGEGARPQHF. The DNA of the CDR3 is TGTGCCATCAGTGAGTCGGGGGAGGGGGCCCGCCCCCAGCATTTT.

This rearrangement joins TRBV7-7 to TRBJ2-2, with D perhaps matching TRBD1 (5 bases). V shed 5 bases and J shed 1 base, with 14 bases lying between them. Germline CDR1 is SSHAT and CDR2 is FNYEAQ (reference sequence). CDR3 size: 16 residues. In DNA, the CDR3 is TGTGCCAGCAGCCTTCACTCACAGGTGAACACCGGGGAGCTGTTTTTT. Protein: CASSLHSQVNTGELFF.

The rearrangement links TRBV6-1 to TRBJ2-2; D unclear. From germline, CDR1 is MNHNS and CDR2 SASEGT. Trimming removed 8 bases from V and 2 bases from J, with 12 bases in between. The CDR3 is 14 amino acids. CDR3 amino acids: CASWTTHNTGELFF. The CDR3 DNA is TGTGCCAGCTGGACCACACATAACACCGGGGAGCTGTTTTTT.

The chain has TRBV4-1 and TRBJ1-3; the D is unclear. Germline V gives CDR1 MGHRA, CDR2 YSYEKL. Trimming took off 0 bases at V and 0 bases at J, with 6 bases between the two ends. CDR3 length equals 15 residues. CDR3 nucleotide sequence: TGCGCCAGCAGCCAAGATCCGAACTCTGGAAACACCATATATTTT. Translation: CASSQDPNSGNTIYF.

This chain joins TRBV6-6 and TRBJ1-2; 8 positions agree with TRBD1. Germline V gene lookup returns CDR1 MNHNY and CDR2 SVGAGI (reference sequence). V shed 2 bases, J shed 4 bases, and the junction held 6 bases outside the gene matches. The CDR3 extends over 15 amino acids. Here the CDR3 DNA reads TGTGCCAGCAGTTACACTATGACAGGGGCCTATGGCTACACCTTC. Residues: CASSYTMTGAYGYTF.

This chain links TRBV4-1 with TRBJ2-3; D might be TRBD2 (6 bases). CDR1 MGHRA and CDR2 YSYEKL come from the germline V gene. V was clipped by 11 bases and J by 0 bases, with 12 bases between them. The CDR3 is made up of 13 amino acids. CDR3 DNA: TGCGCCGGGGGGTGGGGTAGCACAGATACGCAGTATTTT. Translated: CAGGWGSTDTQYF.

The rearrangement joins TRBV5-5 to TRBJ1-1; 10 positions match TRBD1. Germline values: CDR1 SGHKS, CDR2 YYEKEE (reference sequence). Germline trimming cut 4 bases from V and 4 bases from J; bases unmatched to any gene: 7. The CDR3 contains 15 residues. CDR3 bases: TGTGCCAGCAGCGCCGGGACAGGGGAGGTCACTGAAGCTTTCTTT. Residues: CASSAGTGEVTEAFF.

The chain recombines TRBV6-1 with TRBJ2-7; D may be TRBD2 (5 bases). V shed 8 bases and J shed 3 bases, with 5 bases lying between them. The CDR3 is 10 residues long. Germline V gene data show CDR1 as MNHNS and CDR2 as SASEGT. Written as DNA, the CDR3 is TGTGCCAGCGGAGGCTACGAGCAGTACTTC. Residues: CASGGYEQYF.

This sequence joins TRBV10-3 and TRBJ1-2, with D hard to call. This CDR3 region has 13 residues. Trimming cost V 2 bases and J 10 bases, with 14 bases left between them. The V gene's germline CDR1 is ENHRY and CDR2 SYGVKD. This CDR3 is CAISEELLDDYTF. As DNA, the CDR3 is TGTGCCATCAGTGAGGAGCTACTCGATGACTACACCTTC.

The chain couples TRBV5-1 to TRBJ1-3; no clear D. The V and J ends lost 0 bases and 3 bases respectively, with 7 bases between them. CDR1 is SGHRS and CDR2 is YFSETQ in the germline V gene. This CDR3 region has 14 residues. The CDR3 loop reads CASSLAQDGNTIYF. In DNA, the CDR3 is TGCGCCAGCAGCTTGGCCCAGGATGGAAACACCATATATTTT.

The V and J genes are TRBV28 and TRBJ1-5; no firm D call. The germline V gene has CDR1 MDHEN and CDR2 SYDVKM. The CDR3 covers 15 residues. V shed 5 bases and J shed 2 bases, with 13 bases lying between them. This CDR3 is CASSPRLLGNQPQHF. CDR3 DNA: TGTGCCAGCAGTCCCCGGCTTTTAGGCAATCAGCCCCAGCATTTT.

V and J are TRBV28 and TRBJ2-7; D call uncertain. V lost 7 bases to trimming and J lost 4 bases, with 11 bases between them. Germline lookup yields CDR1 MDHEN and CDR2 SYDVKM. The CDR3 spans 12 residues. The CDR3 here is CASTPGRYEQYF. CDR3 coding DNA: TGTGCCAGCACTCCCGGACGTTACGAGCAGTACTTC.

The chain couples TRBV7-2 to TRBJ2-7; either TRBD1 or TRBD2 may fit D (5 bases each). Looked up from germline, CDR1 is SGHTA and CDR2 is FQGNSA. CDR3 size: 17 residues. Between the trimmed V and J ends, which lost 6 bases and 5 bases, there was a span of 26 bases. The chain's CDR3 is CASSLGRKGTRGNEQYF. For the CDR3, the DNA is TGTGCCAGCAGTTTGGGAAGAAAGGGGACGCGAGGCAACGAGCAGTACTTC.

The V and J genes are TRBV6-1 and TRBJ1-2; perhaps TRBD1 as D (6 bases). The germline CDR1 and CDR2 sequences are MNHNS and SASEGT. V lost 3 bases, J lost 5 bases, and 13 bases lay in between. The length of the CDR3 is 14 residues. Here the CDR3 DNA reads TGTGCCAGCAGTGATACAGGGATGAAGTATGGCTACACCTTC. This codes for CASSDTGMKYGYTF.

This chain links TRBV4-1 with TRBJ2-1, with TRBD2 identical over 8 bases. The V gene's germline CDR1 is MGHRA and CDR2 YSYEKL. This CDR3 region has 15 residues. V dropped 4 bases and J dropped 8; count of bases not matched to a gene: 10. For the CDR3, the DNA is TGCGCCAGCAGCCTTGAACCGGGACTAGGGGATGAGCAGTTCTTC. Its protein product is CASSLEPGLGDEQFF.

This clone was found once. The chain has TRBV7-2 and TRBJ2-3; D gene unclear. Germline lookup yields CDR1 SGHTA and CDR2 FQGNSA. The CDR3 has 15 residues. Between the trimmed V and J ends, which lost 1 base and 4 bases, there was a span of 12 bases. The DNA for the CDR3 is TGTGCCAGCAGCTTAGAACAGCCAAGACCAGATACGCAGTATTTT. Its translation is CASSLEQPRPDTQYF.

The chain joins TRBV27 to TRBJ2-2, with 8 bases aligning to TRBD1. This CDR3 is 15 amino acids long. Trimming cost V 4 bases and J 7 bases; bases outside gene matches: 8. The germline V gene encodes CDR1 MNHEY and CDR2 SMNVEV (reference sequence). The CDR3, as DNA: TGTGCCAGCAGTTCTTCCGGGACAGGTGGCGGGGAGCTGTTTTTT. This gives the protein CASSSSGTGGGELFF.

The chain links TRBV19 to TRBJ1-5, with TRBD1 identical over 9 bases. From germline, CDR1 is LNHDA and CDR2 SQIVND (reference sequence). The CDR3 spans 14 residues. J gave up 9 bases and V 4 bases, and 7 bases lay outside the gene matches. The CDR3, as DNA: TGTGCCAGTAGTAGTGGGACAGGGAATTTGCCCCAGCATTTT. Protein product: CASSSGTGNLPQHF.

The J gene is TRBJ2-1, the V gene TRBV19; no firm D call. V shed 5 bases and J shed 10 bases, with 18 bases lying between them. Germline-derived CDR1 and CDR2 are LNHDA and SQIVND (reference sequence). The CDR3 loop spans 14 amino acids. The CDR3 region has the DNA TGTGCCAGTAGTTCAGCCGAGAGTTACAGCGAGCAGTTCTTC. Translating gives CASSSAESYSEQFF.

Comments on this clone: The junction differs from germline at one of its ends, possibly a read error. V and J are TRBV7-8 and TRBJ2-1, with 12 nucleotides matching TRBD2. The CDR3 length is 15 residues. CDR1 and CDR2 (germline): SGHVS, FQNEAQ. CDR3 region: CASSLAGGPYNEQFF. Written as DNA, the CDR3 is TGTGCCAGCAGCCTAGCGGGAGGGCCCTACAATGAGCAGTTCTTC. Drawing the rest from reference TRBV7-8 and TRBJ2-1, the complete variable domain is GAGVSQSPRYKVAKRGQDVALRCDPISGHVSLFWYQQALGQGPEFLTYFQNEAQLDKSGLPSDRFFAERPEGSVSTLKIQRTQQEDSAVYLCASSLAGGPYNEQFFGPGTRLTVL.

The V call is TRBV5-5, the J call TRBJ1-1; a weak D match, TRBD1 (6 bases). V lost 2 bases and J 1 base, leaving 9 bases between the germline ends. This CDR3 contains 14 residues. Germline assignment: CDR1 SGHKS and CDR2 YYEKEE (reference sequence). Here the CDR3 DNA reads TGTGCCAGCAGCTTAAGGGGGGCGAACACTGAAGCTTTCTTT. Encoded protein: CASSLRGANTEAFF.

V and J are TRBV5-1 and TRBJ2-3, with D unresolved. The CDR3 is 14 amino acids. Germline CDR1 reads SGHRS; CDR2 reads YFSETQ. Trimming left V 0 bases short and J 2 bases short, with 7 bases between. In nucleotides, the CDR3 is TGCGCCAGCAGCTTGGGAGCCAACACAGATACGCAGTATTTT. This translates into CASSLGANTDTQYF.

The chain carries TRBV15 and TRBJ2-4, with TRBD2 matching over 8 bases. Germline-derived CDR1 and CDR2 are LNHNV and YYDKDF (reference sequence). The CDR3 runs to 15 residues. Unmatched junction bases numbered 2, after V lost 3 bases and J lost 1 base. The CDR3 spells CATSSPGGAKNIQYF. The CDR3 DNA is TGTGCCACCAGCAGCCCGGGGGGGGCCAAAAACATTCAGTACTTC.

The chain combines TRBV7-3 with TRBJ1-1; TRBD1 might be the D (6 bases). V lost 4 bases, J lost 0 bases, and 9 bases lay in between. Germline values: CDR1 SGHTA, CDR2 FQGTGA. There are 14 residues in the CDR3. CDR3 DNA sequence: TGTGCCAGCAGCTCACAGGGTATGAACACTGAAGCTTTCTTT. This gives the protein CASSSQGMNTEAFF.

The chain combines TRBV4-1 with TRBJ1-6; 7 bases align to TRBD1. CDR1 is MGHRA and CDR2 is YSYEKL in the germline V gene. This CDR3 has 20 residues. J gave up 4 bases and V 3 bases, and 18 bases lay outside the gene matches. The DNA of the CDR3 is TGCGCCAGCAGCCATCCTCCCTCCCTTACCGGGACAGCATATAATTCACCCCTCCACTTT. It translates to CASSHPPSLTGTAYNSPLHF.

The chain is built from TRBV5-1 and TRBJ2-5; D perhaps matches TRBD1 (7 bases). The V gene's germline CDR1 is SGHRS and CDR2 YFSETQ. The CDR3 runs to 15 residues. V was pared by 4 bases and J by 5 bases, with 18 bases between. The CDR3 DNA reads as TGCGCCAGCAGCCCGGGGGACAGTTTAATCGAGACCCAGTACTTC. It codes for CASSPGDSLIETQYF.

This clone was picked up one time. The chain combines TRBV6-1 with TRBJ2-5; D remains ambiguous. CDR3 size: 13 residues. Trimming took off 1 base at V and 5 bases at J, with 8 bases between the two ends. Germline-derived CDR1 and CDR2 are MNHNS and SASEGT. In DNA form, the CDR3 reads TGTGCCAGCAGTGAAGTCGGGTTGGAGACCCAGTACTTC. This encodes CASSEVGLETQYF.

CDR3 in DNA: TGTGCCTGGAGTTTCAGGGAAGTGAGGGAGCAGTACTTC. It specifies CAWSFREVREQYF. The V call is TRBV30, the J call TRBJ2-7; D is possibly TRBD1 (5 bases). CDR1 and CDR2 (germline): GTSNPN, SVGIG (reference sequence). Trimming stripped 2 bases from V and 7 bases from J, with 15 bases between. This CDR3 is 13 amino acids long.